The 16 T cell receptor beta chains below come from one sample, sequenced in a study of blood T cell repertoires in COVID-19. Clones were sequenced by immunoSEQ multiplex PCR, and TCRdb holds only the in-frame ones, with some missing. The table lists roughly 88,000 clones, approximately 90% of them singletons, with around 19% in the top ten. Input material: peripheral blood. All receptors derive from a woman aged 55-70 years with COVID-19, enrolled during active disease.

The chain carries TRBV7-2 and TRBJ1-2; 9 nucleotides agree with TRBD1. CDR1 and CDR2 from the germline V gene are SGHTA and FQGNSA. This CDR3 comprises 14 residues. V trimming: 5 bases; J trimming: 3 bases; junction bases outside the gene matches: 4. CDR3 in amino acids: CASSRDRDHYGYTF. The CDR3 bases are TGTGCCAGCAGCCGGGACAGGGATCACTATGGCTACACCTTC.

This clone was observed a few times. The chain joins TRBV7-2 to TRBJ1-6; D is perhaps TRBD1 (6 bases). The CDR3 length is 15 residues. Deletions cut 0 bases from V and 12 bases from J, with 15 bases between. The V gene's germline CDR1 is SGHTA and CDR2 FQGNSA. Written as DNA, the CDR3 is TGTGCCAGCAGCTTAGCGGGTCAGGGGTGGGAACCCCTCCACTTT. As protein: CASSLAGQGWEPLHF.

The rearrangement uses TRBV5-1 and TRBJ1-1; 7 bases match TRBD1. CDR3 length: 14 residues. V was clipped by 4 bases and J by 0 bases; unmatched bases: 3. Germline CDR1 reads SGHRS; CDR2 reads YFSETQ. The DNA of the CDR3 is TGCGCCAGCAGCAAGACAGGGATGAACACTGAAGCTTTCTTT. Its protein is CASSKTGMNTEAFF.

The chain couples TRBV9 to TRBJ2-2, with D perhaps TRBD1 (6 bases). CDR3 length: 15 amino acids. CDR1 and CDR2 (germline): SGDLS, YYNGEE. Trimming shortened V by 2 bases and J by 6 bases, and 14 bases separated the two germline ends. CDR3 nucleotides: TGTGCCAGCAGCGTTGGGGGCATCAGCCCCGGGGAGCTGTTTTTT. Protein: CASSVGGISPGELFF.

The chain is built from TRBV2 and TRBJ1-4, with D maybe TRBD1 (6 bases). The CDR3 length is 15 residues. V was cut by 11 bases and J by 6 bases, with 22 bases left in between. Per the germline V gene, CDR1 is SNHLY and CDR2 is FYNNEI. This CDR3 reads CAQAAGAGGYEKLFF. The CDR3 nucleotides are TGTGCCCAAGCAGCGGGGGCTGGGGGTTATGAAAAACTGTTTTTT. Using reference TRBV2 and TRBJ1-4 for the parts outside the CDR3, the full variable domain is EPEVTQTPSHQVTQMGQEVILRCVPISNHLYFYWYRQILGQKVEFLVSFYNNEISEKSEIFDDQFSVERPDGSNFTLKIRSTKLEDSAMYFCAQAAGAGGYEKLFFGSGTQLSVL.

The chain links TRBV18 to TRBJ1-2; 10 bases are shared with TRBD1. There are 16 residues in the CDR3. Unmatched junction bases numbered 7, after V lost 3 bases and J lost 3 bases. Germline CDR1 KGHSH, CDR2 LQKENI. The CDR3: CASSPFTGTGDYGYTF. The CDR3 nucleotides are TGTGCCAGCTCACCTTTTACCGGGACAGGGGACTATGGCTACACCTTC.

Only one count was recorded for this clone. The chain links TRBV10-3 to TRBJ1-3; 7 positions agree with TRBD1. CDR3 length: 16 residues. Losses at the gene ends were 6 bases for V and 0 bases for J; bases not matched to a gene: 8. CDR1 is ENHRY and CDR2 is SYGVKD in the germline V gene. The CDR3 bases are TGTGCCATCAGGAGGGGACAGCTTTCCTCTGGAAACACCATATATTTT. Its translation is CAIRRGQLSSGNTIYF.

The chain recombines TRBV4-1 with TRBJ2-3; TRBD2 agrees at 8 bases. The CDR3 is 18 residues long. V trimming: 0 bases; J trimming: 4 bases; junction bases outside the gene matches: 12. Germline V gene lookup returns CDR1 MGHRA and CDR2 YSYEKL. CDR3 bases: TGCGCCAGCAGCCAAGATTCGGCGGGGGGCGGGGTTTCAGATACGCAGTATTTT. Translated: CASSQDSAGGGVSDTQYF.

The CDR3 here is CASSIDWTGKIGYTF. For the CDR3, the DNA is TGTGCCAGTAGTATCGATTGGACAGGAAAGATAGGCTACACCTTC. The chain is built from TRBV19 and TRBJ1-2, with TRBD1 matching over 7 bases. V gave up 3 bases and J gave up 8 bases; unmatched junction bases: 12. Germline assignment: CDR1 LNHDA and CDR2 SQIVND (reference sequence). The CDR3 covers 15 residues. The full variable domain, completed using reference TRBV19 and TRBJ1-2, is DGGITQSPKYLFRKEGQNVTLSCEQNLNHDAMYWYRQDPGQGLRLIYYSQIVNDFQKGDIAEGYSVSREKKESFPLTVTSAQKNPTAFYLCASSIDWTGKIGYTFGSGTRLTVV.

This clone occurred a few times. J is TRBJ1-2 and V is TRBV6-2 or TRBV6-3; TRBD1 is a possible D gene (6 bases). This CDR3 has 13 residues. Trimming took off 5 bases at V and 7 bases at J, with 14 bases between the two ends. CDR1 is MNHEY, CDR2 SVGEGT, per germline. CDR3 in amino acids: CASSPGGLGGYTF. CDR3 bases: TGTGCCAGCAGTCCGGGGGGGCTCGGTGGCTACACCTTC.

Here the CDR3 DNA reads TGTGCCAGTAGGGGACAGGGAACGAACACTGAAGCTTTCTTT. Its translation: CASRGQGTNTEAFF. The genes are TRBV19 and TRBJ1-1; 9 nucleotides agree with TRBD1. V gave up 6 bases and J gave up 1 base; unmatched junction bases: 3. The CDR3 length is 14 residues. Germline V gene sequence: CDR1 LNHDA, CDR2 SQIVND (reference sequence).

The chain carries TRBV12-3 or TRBV12-4 and TRBJ2-3; no clear D gene. The CDR3 is 13 residues long. V dropped 5 bases and J dropped 0 bases, with 6 bases sitting between them. Here the CDR3 DNA reads TGTGCCAGCAGTCAAACTAGCACAGATACGCAGTATTTT. Protein product: CASSQTSTDTQYF.

V gene TRBV5-4 combines with J gene TRBJ1-1; D may be TRBD1 (6 bases). Trimming pared 1 base from V and 0 bases from J, leaving 13 bases between. CDR1 and CDR2 (germline): SGHNT, YYREEE (reference sequence). The CDR3 covers 16 residues. As DNA, the CDR3 is TGTGCCAGCAGCTTGAGGGTGGACAGCTTGAACACTGAAGCTTTCTTT. It translates to CASSLRVDSLNTEAFF.

The genes are TRBV2 and TRBJ1-1, with D possibly TRBD1 on 6 matching bases. The V gene lost 11 bases and the J gene lost 6 bases, with 16 bases spanning the gap. The CDR3 has 12 residues. Germline V gives CDR1 SNHLY, CDR2 FYNNEI. CDR3 sequence: CAGGWGRAEAFF. CDR3 coding DNA: TGTGCCGGGGGCTGGGGGCGCGCTGAAGCTTTCTTT.

This chain joins TRBV2 and TRBJ2-7; 8 bases match TRBD1. Looked up from germline, CDR1 is SNHLY and CDR2 is FYNNEI. Trimming cost V 6 bases and J 2 bases; bases outside gene matches: 12. The CDR3 is 16 residues long. The CDR3 DNA follows: TGTGCCAGCAGAGGGGGGCCGACAGGGGCGGCCTACGAGCAGTACTTC. Encoded protein: CASRGGPTGAAYEQYF.

This clone was seen many times. V and J are TRBV7-9 and TRBJ1-5; D is possibly TRBD1 (5 bases). CDR1 is SEHNR and CDR2 is FQNEAQ in the germline V gene (reference sequence). V was cut by 5 bases and J by 15 bases, with 17 bases left in between. CDR3 length: 12 amino acids. The CDR3 DNA reads TGTGCCAGCAGCCTCGAAACAGGCCGGAGGCATTTT. It specifies CASSLETGRRHF.